This TCR beta chain was recovered during a study of blood T cell repertoires in COVID-19. Study-wide context: Collection of acute and convalescent COVID-19 samples took place in the United States, Italy and Spain. The analysed material was cDNA or gDNA that came from T cells, B-cell-depleted T cells, or PBMCs.

In its sample, this clone was seen a few times. Clones were read by immunoSEQ multiplex PCR, and TCRdb kept only the in-frame ones, dropping some. The sample includes around 250,000 clones, about 83% seen only once; the top ten take about 1.5%. What was sequenced was peripheral blood. The TCR was taken from a woman aged 40-49 years who had recovered from COVID-19.

The CDR3 loop reads CASSWGRGEVYGYTF. CDR3 in DNA: TGTGCCAGCAGCTGGGGCAGGGGTGAAGTCTATGGCTACACCTTC. This chain connects TRBV7-2 to TRBJ1-2, with a weak D call TRBD1 (6 bases). Trimming took off 4 bases at V and 4 bases at J, with 16 bases between the two ends. The CDR3 has 15 residues. Germline V gives CDR1 SGHTA, CDR2 FQGNSA.